This T cell receptor beta chain is from a study of kidney transplant recipient with SARS-CoV-2 infection. Germline assignment: CDR1 LNHNV and CDR2 YYDKDF (reference sequence). V lost 0 bases, J lost 7 bases, and 6 bases stayed unmatched. This CDR3 has 14 amino acids. Many counts were recorded for this clonotype. TCRdb used MiXCR to reprocess the reads, holding one entry per CDR3 protein. Of fewer than 250,000 distinct CDR3 sequences listed, 29% were seen once; the top ten hold under 9.5%. This receptor was identified in a male patient younger than 45 who had COVID-19 and was a kidney transplant recipient. Certain T cells may be donor cells from the graft. Sequencing was performed on a blood sample, taken at baseline and on roughly day 110 from a kidney transplant recipient. The chain has TRBV15 and TRBJ2-7; 7 nucleotides line up with TRBD1. DNA of the CDR3: TGTGCCACCAGCAGAGATCCGACAGGGCGGGAGCAGTACTTC. Its translation is CATSRDPTGREQYF.